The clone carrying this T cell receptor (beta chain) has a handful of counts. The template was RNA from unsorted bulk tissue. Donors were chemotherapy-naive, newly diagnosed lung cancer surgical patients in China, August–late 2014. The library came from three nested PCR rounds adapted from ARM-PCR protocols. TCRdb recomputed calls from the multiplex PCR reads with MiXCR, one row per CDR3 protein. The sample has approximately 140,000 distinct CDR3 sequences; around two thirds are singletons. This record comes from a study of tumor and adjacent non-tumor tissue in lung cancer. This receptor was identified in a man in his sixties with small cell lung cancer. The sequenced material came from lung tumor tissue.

The CDR3 reads CASSLTSPLHF. The CDR3 coding sequence is TGTGCCAGCAGTTTGACTTCACCCCTCCACTTT. V usage is TRBV12-3 or TRBV12-4 and J usage is TRBJ1-6; D is undetermined. V gave up 3 bases and J gave up 9 bases, with 3 bases separating them. This CDR3 has 11 residues.